This entry concerns a single TCR beta chain. Antigen: not known. V was pared by 4 bases and J by 1 base, with 6 bases of the junction left unmatched. There are 16 residues in the CDR3. Germline V gene sequence: CDR1 SGHTA, CDR2 FQGNSA. These data belong to a study of OX40 agonist ivuxolimab in advanced cancers. Study as a whole: The dose of intravenous ivuxolimab that patients received every 2 weeks ranged from 0.01 to 10 mg/kg.

TCRdb keeps only in-frame clones here, not all; method: immunoSEQ multiplex PCR. This table has some 10,000 clones, 75% to 85% appearing once. Study observations and caveats: Among T cells, CD8+ cells averaged more expanded clones than CD4+ cells.

The sequence came from an adult with an advanced solid tumor such as melanoma, head and neck, liver or kidney cancer. The chain uses TRBV7-2 and TRBJ1-3, with 8 bases matching TRBD1. The sequencing here drew on CD4+ or CD8+ T cells sorted from blood, taken in a trial of the OX40 agonist ivuxolimab. Here the CDR3 DNA reads TGTGCCAGCAGCTCTGAGCAGGGGGCTTCTGGAAACACCATATATTTT. As protein: CASSSEQGASGNTIYF.